Below are 8 T cell receptor beta chains sequenced from a single sample in a study of shared clonotypes between healthy human individuals. Profiling relied on immunoSEQ multiplex PCR, and the TCRdb table lists in-frame clones only, not all of them. Here the sample spans roughly 2 million clones, roughly 94% being singletons. The sequencing input was naive CD4+ T cells sorted from blood. This sample's subset: CD45RA+ positively selected. The receptors were gathered from a man aged 18 to 35 in good health.

Regarding this clone: The same CDR3 arises from other DNA sequences in this sample as well. This sequence joins TRBV5-1 and TRBJ1-5; a weak D match, TRBD1 (6 bases). The V end was cut by 4 bases, the J end by 2 bases, with 10 bases between. The CDR3 consists of 14 residues. CDR1 and CDR2 (germline): SGHRS, YFSETQ. DNA for the CDR3: TGCGCCAGCAGCGAACAGGGTGGCAATCAGCCCCAGCATTTT. Amino acid sequence: CASSEQGGNQPQHF.

On this clone: Other DNA sequences in the same sample also yield this CDR3. This chain uses TRBV9 with TRBJ1-1, with D unclear. Trimming took 2 bases from V and 1 from J, leaving 9 bases between them. Germline assignment: CDR1 SGDLS and CDR2 YYNGEE. The CDR3 totals 14 residues. The CDR3 region has the DNA TGTGCCAGCAGCGTGAGTGGAGCGAACACTGAAGCTTTCTTT. It codes for CASSVSGANTEAFF. The full variable domain, rest sourced from reference TRBV9 and TRBJ1-1, is DSGVTQTPKHLITATGQRVTLRCSPRSGDLSVYWYQQSLDQGLQFLIQYYNGEERAKGNILERFSAQQFPDLHSELNLSSLELGDSALYFCASSVSGANTEAFFGQGTRLTVV.

This rearrangement joins TRBV6-1 to TRBJ1-1, with a weak D call TRBD1 (6 bases). Trimming stripped 8 bases from V and 11 bases from J, with 21 bases between. This CDR3 has 13 amino acids. Germline CDR1 MNHNS, CDR2 SASEGT. The CDR3: CASGGQPLLGAFF. The CDR3, as DNA: TGTGCCAGCGGTGGACAGCCTCTCCTTGGGGCTTTCTTT.

The chain carries TRBV4-1 and TRBJ1-1; D is unclear. CDR3 length: 15 amino acids. Germline V gives CDR1 MGHRA, CDR2 YSYEKL. Trimming took 1 base from V and 3 from J, leaving 12 bases between them. The chain's CDR3 is CASSQGRLGDTEAFF. The CDR3 bases are TGCGCCAGCAGCCAAGGTAGGTTGGGAGACACTGAAGCTTTCTTT.

The J gene is TRBJ2-5, the V gene TRBV7-3; unclear D gene. The germline CDR1 and CDR2 sequences are SGHTA and FQGTGA. Trimming took 0 bases from V and 5 from J, leaving 10 bases between them. CDR3 length: 14 amino acids. The CDR3 nucleotides read TGTGCCAGCAGCTTAACCGAGGCTCATGAGACCCAGTACTTC. As protein: CASSLTEAHETQYF.

Written as DNA, the CDR3 is TGTGCCTGGAGTGGGCTCCAGGGAGGCGAGCAGTACTTC. It encodes CAWSGLQGGEQYF. The chain carries TRBV30 and TRBJ2-7; tentatively, D is TRBD2 (6 bases). The CDR3 loop spans 13 amino acids. The germline V gene has CDR1 GTSNPN and CDR2 SVGIG (reference sequence). V was trimmed by 1 base and J by 6 bases, leaving 13 bases between them.

In its sample, this clone was seen once. The chain joins TRBV5-6 to TRBJ1-2, with D hard to call. V was pared by 4 bases and J by 1 base, with 11 bases between. The CDR3 contains 14 residues. Per germline, CDR1 SGHDT and CDR2 YYEEEE. The CDR3 DNA is TGTGCCAGCAGCCCCCCGTCTCATAACTATGGCTACACCTTC. Translating gives CASSPPSHNYGYTF.

This clone was seen more than once but under ten times. The chain combines TRBV16 with TRBJ2-3, with 8 positions matching TRBD1. This CDR3 region has 16 residues. Germline CDR1 and CDR2: KGHSY and FQNENV. V lost 4 bases, J lost 3 bases, and 9 bases stayed unmatched. In nucleotides, the CDR3 is TGTGCCAGCAGCCCCGCCAGGGGGCGCAAAACAGATACGCAGTATTTT. This translates into CASSPARGRKTDTQYF.